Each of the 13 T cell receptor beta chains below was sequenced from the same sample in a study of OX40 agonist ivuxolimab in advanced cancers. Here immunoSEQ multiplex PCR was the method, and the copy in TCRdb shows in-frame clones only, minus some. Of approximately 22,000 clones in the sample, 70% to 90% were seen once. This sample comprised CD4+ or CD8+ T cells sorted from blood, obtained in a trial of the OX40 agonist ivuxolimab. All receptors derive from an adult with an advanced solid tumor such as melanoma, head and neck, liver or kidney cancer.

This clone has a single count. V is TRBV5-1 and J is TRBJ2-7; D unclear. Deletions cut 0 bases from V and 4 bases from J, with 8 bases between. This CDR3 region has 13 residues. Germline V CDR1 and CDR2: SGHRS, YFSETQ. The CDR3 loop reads CASSLAAKYEQYF. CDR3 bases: TGCGCCAGCAGCTTGGCCGCTAAATACGAGCAGTACTTC.

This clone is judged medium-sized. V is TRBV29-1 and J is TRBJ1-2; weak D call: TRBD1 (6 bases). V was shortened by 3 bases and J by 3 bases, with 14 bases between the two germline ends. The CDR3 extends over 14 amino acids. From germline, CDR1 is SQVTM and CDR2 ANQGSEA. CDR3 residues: CSVEVQGIHYGYTF. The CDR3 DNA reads TGCAGCGTTGAGGTGCAGGGGATCCACTATGGCTACACCTTC.

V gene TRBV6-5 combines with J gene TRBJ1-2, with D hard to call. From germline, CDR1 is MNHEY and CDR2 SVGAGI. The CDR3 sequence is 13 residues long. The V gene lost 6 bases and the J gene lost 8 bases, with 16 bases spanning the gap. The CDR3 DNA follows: TGTGCCAGCAGCCAAGAGGTGAACTGGGGCTACACCTTC. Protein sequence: CASSQEVNWGYTF.

Written as DNA, the CDR3 is TGTGCCAGCAGCTTCACAGGGGGCGCAGAAGAGACCCAGTACTTC. This sequence encodes CASSFTGGAEETQYF. This chain joins TRBV6-5 and TRBJ2-5; 9 nucleotides align to TRBD1. V dropped 6 bases and J dropped 3; count of bases not matched to a gene: 8. This CDR3 region has 15 residues. Germline CDR1 reads MNHEY; CDR2 reads SVGAGI.

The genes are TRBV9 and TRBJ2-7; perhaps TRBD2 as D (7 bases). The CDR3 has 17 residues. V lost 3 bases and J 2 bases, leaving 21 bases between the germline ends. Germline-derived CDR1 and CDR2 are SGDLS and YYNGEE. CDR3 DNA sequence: TGTGCCAGCAGCGATTCCCCCGCGGGGGCAAGTGCCTACGAGCAGTACTTC. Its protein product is CASSDSPAGASAYEQYF.

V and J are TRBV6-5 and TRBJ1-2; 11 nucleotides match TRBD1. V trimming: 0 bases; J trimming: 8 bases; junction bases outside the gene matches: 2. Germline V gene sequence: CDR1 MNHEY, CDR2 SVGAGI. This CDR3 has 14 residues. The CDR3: CASSYSGQGAGYTF. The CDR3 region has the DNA TGTGCCAGCAGTTACTCAGGACAGGGGGCCGGCTACACCTTC.

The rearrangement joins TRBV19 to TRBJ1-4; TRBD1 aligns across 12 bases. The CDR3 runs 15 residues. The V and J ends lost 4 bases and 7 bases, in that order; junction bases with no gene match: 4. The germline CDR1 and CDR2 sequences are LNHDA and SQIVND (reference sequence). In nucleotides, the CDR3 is TGTGCCAGTAGTACAGGGACAGGGGGCGGTGAAAAACTGTTTTTT. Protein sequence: CASSTGTGGGEKLFF.

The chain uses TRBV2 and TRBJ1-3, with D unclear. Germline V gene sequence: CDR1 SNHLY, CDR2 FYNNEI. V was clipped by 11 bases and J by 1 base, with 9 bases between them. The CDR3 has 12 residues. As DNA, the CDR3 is TGTGCCGCGGCAAGTTCTGGAAACACCATATATTTT. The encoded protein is CAAASSGNTIYF.

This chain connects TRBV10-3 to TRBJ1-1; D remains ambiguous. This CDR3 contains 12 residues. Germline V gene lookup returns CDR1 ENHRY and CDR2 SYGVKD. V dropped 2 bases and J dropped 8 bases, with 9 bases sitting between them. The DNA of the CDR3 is TGTGCCATCAGTGAGGCCGCGGAGGAAGCTTTCTTT. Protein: CAISEAAEEAFF.

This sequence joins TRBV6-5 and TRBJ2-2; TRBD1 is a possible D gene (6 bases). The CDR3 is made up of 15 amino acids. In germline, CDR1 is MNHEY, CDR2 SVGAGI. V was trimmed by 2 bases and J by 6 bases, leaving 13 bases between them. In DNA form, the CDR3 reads TGTGCCAGCAGTTACCCGACGGGACAACCCGGGGAGCTGTTTTTT. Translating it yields CASSYPTGQPGELFF.

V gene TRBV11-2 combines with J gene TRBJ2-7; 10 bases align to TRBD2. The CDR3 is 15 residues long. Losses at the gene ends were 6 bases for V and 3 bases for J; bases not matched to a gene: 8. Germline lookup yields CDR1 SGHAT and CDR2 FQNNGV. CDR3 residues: CASSPSGGRYYEQYF. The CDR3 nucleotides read TGTGCCAGCAGTCCTAGCGGGGGCCGATACTACGAGCAGTACTTC.

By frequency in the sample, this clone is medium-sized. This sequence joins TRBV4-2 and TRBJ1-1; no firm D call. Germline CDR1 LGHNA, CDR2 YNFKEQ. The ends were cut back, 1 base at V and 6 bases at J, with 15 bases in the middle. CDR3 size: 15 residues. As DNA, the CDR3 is TGTGCCAGCAGCCAAGTTAAAGGTACCGACTCTGAAGCTTTCTTT. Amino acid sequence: CASSQVKGTDSEAFF.

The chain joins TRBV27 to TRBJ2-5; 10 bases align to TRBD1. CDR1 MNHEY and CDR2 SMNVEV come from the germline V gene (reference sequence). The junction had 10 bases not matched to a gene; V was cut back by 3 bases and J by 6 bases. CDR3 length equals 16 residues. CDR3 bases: TGTGCCAGCAGTTTCTTGGAGACAGGGGGCAGGAAGACCCAGTACTTC. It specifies CASSFLETGGRKTQYF.